The 8 T cell receptor beta chains given below trace back to one sample, sequenced in a study of CD8 T cells in Susac syndrome. With random hexamers, reverse transcription was performed on about 0.5 to 1 ug of RNA. Via MiXCR, TCRdb re-called the immunoSEQ multiplex PCR reads, giving one row per CDR3 protein. The repertoire consists of about 120,000 distinct CDR3 sequences, with 96% occurring once and the leading ten covering over 0.12%. Sequencing input: CD4+ T cells from PBMCs. These receptors were taken from a human donor with Susac syndrome.

V gene TRBV29-1 combines with J gene TRBJ2-7; 8 nucleotides match TRBD2. This CDR3 comprises 14 residues. V lost 4 bases to trimming and J lost 1 base; unmatched junction nucleotides: 6. From germline, CDR1 is SQVTM and CDR2 ANQGSEA. The CDR3 spells CSVVVSGGSYEQYF. CDR3 nucleotides: TGCAGCGTTGTTGTAAGCGGGGGATCCTACGAGCAGTACTTC.

The chain couples TRBV5-6 to TRBJ1-2; D remains ambiguous. V was clipped by 1 base and J by 5 bases, with 12 bases between them. CDR1 is SGHDT, CDR2 YYEEEE, per germline. The CDR3 contains 14 residues. Here the CDR3 DNA reads TGTGCCAGCAGCTTGCTTCGGGTCTCTTATGGCTACACCTTC. Residues: CASSLLRVSYGYTF.

The chain couples TRBV6-1 to TRBJ2-5; 10 bases map to TRBD1. This CDR3 has 16 residues. Germline CDR1 MNHNS, CDR2 SASEGT. V dropped 7 bases and J dropped 2; count of bases not matched to a gene: 10. As DNA, the CDR3 is TGTGCCAGCAATGATCCGGGACAGGGGATTCAAGAGACCCAGTACTTC. This codes for CASNDPGQGIQETQYF.

The V gene is TRBV20-1, the J gene TRBJ2-7, with 11 bases fitting TRBD1. The CDR3 totals 12 residues. Trimming at V came to 5 bases and at J to 3 bases, leaving 0 bases not matched to a gene. Germline values: CDR1 DFQATT, CDR2 SNEGSKA (reference sequence). The chain's CDR3 is CSAGTGGYEQYF. The DNA for the CDR3 is TGCAGTGCTGGGACAGGGGGCTACGAGCAGTACTTC.

This chain connects TRBV5-6 to TRBJ2-5, with no clear D. Germline V lookup: CDR1 SGHDT, CDR2 YYEEEE. Trimming left V 0 bases short and J 1 base short, with 4 bases between. The CDR3 is 13 residues long. CDR3 DNA: TGTGCCAGCAGCTTGGTGCTCCAAGAGACCCAGTACTTC. Amino acid sequence: CASSLVLQETQYF.

This clonotype is a singleton in its sample. The chain is built from TRBV7-2 and TRBJ2-5; a possible D gene is TRBD2 (6 bases). Deletions cut 2 bases from V and 1 base from J, with 11 bases between. The CDR3 totals 15 residues. Germline values: CDR1 SGHTA, CDR2 FQGNSA. For the CDR3, the DNA is TGTGCCAGCAGCTTAAGTAGCGGCCTCCAAGAGACCCAGTACTTC. Amino acid sequence: CASSLSSGLQETQYF. The full variable domain, its missing parts supplied by reference TRBV7-2 and TRBJ2-5, is GAGVSQSPSNKVTEKGKDVELRCDPISGHTALYWYRQSLGQGLEFLIYFQGNSAPDKSGLPSDRFSAERTGGSVSTLTIQRTQQEDSAVYLCASSLSSGLQETQYFGPGTRLLVL.

The chain recombines TRBV2 with TRBJ2-2; D is possibly TRBD1 or TRBD2 (5 bases each). In germline, CDR1 is SNHLY, CDR2 FYNNEI. The V end lost 7 bases, the J end lost 5 bases, and 11 bases lay between the germline ends. This CDR3 spans 13 amino acids. This CDR3 is CASIQGATGELFF. The CDR3 DNA reads as TGTGCCAGCATCCAGGGAGCTACCGGGGAGCTGTTTTTT.

This chain joins TRBV3-1 and TRBJ2-1; D is perhaps TRBD2 (6 bases). V was trimmed by 6 bases and J by 5 bases, leaving 14 bases between them. CDR3 length: 14 amino acids. Germline CDR1 is LGHDT and CDR2 is YNNKEL (reference sequence). As DNA, the CDR3 is TGTGCCAGCAGACACCCCCAGCGGGACAATGAGCAGTTCTTC. This translates into CASRHPQRDNEQFF.